The 32 T cell receptor beta chains below all came from one sample that was sequenced in a study of blood T cells in healthy people across ages. Using a J-beta primer mix together with a sample-barcoded 5' primer, a second PCR was run for about 6 to 12 cycles. MiXCR was run by TCRdb on the 5' RACE reads, yielding one entry per CDR3 protein. The top ten clones hold approximately 0.75% of a sample with fewer than 1,200,000 distinct CDR3 sequences, roughly 24% of them seen once. This sample was also put to use in a study of T cells of mothers and their children.

Sequencing used blood. The source is a girl aged 2-10 years in good health.

This clonotype was detected many times. V gene TRBV28 combines with J gene TRBJ2-4, with 7 positions matching TRBD1. J lost 0 bases, V lost 4 bases, and 3 bases had no gene match. CDR3 length equals 15 residues. Germline values: CDR1 MDHEN, CDR2 SYDVKM. CDR3 DNA: TGTGCCAGCAGTTCGGGACAGCTAGCCAAAAACATTCAGTACTTC. Protein: CASSSGQLAKNIQYF.

This clonotype has a handful of counts. The gene calls are TRBV3-1 and TRBJ2-5; 9 positions agree with TRBD2. J lost 13 bases, V lost 1 base, and 13 bases had no gene match. This CDR3 has 15 amino acids. CDR1 LGHDT and CDR2 YNNKEL come from the germline V gene (reference sequence). The CDR3 loop reads CASSQGELAGPLRYF. The CDR3 nucleotides are TGTGCCAGCAGCCAAGGAGAACTAGCGGGTCCTCTTCGGTACTTC.

The chain joins TRBV29-1 to TRBJ1-4; TRBD1 matches 8 bases. The CDR3 is made up of 14 amino acids. Losses at the gene ends were 6 bases for V and 4 bases for J; bases not matched to a gene: 7. The germline CDR1 and CDR2 sequences are SQVTM and ANQGSEA. CDR3: CSVQGGRGNEKLFF. CDR3 nucleotides: TGCAGCGTACAGGGGGGCCGGGGTAATGAAAAACTGTTTTTT.

This rearrangement joins TRBV6-1 to TRBJ2-1, with TRBD2 matching over 9 bases. V lost 7 bases and J lost 9; bases outside the gene matches: 13. The CDR3 contains 15 residues. From germline, CDR1 is MNHNS and CDR2 SASEGT. CDR3 in DNA: TGTGCCAGCACCACTGGCGGGGGGGCCTCTGGTGAGCAGTTCTTC. Encoded protein: CASTTGGGASGEQFF.

This chain connects TRBV19 to TRBJ2-5; weak D call: TRBD2 (6 bases). The ends were cut back, 8 bases at V and 5 bases at J, with 12 bases in the middle. The CDR3 runs 12 residues. Per germline, CDR1 LNHDA and CDR2 SQIVND (reference sequence). The CDR3 region has the DNA TGTGCCAGTGGGGACTCATCGGAGACCCAGTACTTC. This translates into CASGDSSETQYF.

The rearrangement uses TRBV12-3 or TRBV12-4 and TRBJ2-7, with D perhaps matching TRBD2 (5 bases). The V and J ends lost 5 bases and 0 bases respectively, with 11 bases between them. The CDR3 contains 14 residues. The CDR3 spells CASSGGGLSYEQYF. Here the CDR3 DNA reads TGTGCCAGCAGTGGCGGCGGACTCTCCTACGAGCAGTACTTC.

The V gene is TRBV7-8, the J gene TRBJ2-5; no clear D gene. TRBJ2-1 explains the end of the DNA better; the J call may be wrong. The CDR3 is made up of 13 amino acids. Germline V gene sequence: CDR1 SGHVS, CDR2 FQNEAQ. As DNA, the CDR3 is TGTGCCAGCAGCTTAGTTGCAAATGTTGAGCAGTTCTTC. Translated: CASSLVANVEQFF.

This clonotype was detected only a few times. V is TRBV12-3 or TRBV12-4 and J is TRBJ2-3; 9 positions match TRBD2. Unmatched junction bases numbered 15, after V lost 6 bases and J lost 5 bases. The length of the CDR3 is 17 residues. CDR3 sequence (DNA): TGTGCCAGCAGCCCTCTCTACAGCGGGGGGCTTAGAGATACGCAGTATTTT. Translation gives CASSPLYSGGLRDTQYF.

This clonotype was seen a few times. The gene calls are TRBV7-8 and TRBJ2-7; perhaps D is TRBD1 or TRBD2 (5 bases each). Germline assignment: CDR1 SGHVS and CDR2 FQNEAQ. Trimming stripped 5 bases from V and 3 bases from J, with 11 bases between. The CDR3 contains 13 residues. CDR3 bases: TGTGCCAGCAGCCGAGGGACCAACTACGAGCAGTACTTC. It encodes CASSRGTNYEQYF.

This clonotype was counted only a few times. The V call is TRBV9, the J call TRBJ1-1; 10 bases match TRBD1. CDR1 is SGDLS, CDR2 YYNGEE, per germline. After removal of 7 bases from V and 4 bases from J, the junction contained 7 bases not matched to a gene. This CDR3 comprises 14 residues. CDR3 region: CASEGTGVITEAFF. The CDR3 nucleotides read TGTGCCAGCGAAGGGACAGGGGTAATCACTGAAGCTTTCTTT.

V usage is TRBV7-9 and J usage is TRBJ1-2, with 7 bases identical to TRBD1. V was clipped by 5 bases and J by 6 bases; unmatched bases: 12. The germline gives CDR1 SEHNR, CDR2 FQNEAQ (reference sequence). The CDR3 loop spans 15 amino acids. The CDR3 coding sequence is TGTGCCAGCAGCGATTCCACACCAGGGGGGAATGGCTACACCTTC. Translated, it gives CASSDSTPGGNGYTF.

The V and J genes are TRBV27 and TRBJ1-1; D remains unclear. Trimming stripped 3 bases from V and 0 bases from J, with 8 bases between. This CDR3 has 14 amino acids. Germline lookup yields CDR1 MNHEY and CDR2 SMNVEV (reference sequence). In DNA form, the CDR3 reads TGTGCCAGCAGTTTGACACCTATGAACACTGAAGCTTTCTTT. Its translation: CASSLTPMNTEAFF.

The V gene is TRBV20-1, the J gene TRBJ2-7; 7 positions match TRBD2. Trimming at V came to 6 bases and at J to 2 bases, leaving 7 bases not matched to a gene. Germline CDR1 is DFQATT and CDR2 is SNEGSKA (reference sequence). This CDR3 comprises 13 residues. For the CDR3, the DNA is TGCAGTGCCCGCCAAGGACTAGCCTACGAGCAGTACTTC. Amino acids: CSARQGLAYEQYF.

This clonotype was detected only a few times. This chain's CDR3 is CASRDRVRETQYF. The CDR3 nucleotides are TGTGCCAGTAGAGACAGGGTTCGAGAGACCCAGTACTTC. This chain joins TRBV19 and TRBJ2-5; 7 nucleotides agree with TRBD1. This CDR3 is built from 13 residues. The ends lost 6 bases at V and 4 bases at J; junction bases unmatched: 5. Looked up from germline, CDR1 is LNHDA and CDR2 is SQIVND (reference sequence).

This clonotype was picked up a small number of times. V and J are TRBV28 and TRBJ2-5; 10 nucleotides agree with TRBD1. The J call may be faulty, since TRBJ2-7 better matches the DNA end. This CDR3 comprises 16 residues. Germline CDR1 is MDHEN and CDR2 is SYDVKM. The CDR3 here is CASSPPGQGVSYEQYF. CDR3 coding DNA: TGTGCCAGCAGCCCTCCCGGACAGGGGGTTTCCTACGAGCAGTACTTC.

V is TRBV28 and J is TRBJ2-5, with 11 bases lining up with TRBD1. J was trimmed by 2 bases and V by 10 bases; bases with no gene match: 15. Germline CDR1 reads MDHEN; CDR2 reads SYDVKM. The CDR3 loop spans 17 amino acids. CDR3 amino acids: CATLRTGGYGGQETQYF. CDR3 DNA sequence: TGTGCCACCCTTAGGACAGGGGGCTATGGGGGACAAGAGACCCAGTACTTC.

This clonotype was seen only a few times. J is TRBJ2-5 and V is TRBV11-2; weak D call: TRBD1 (6 bases). V was cut by 5 bases and J by 4 bases, with 17 bases left in between. Per germline, CDR1 SGHAT and CDR2 FQNNGV. The length of the CDR3 is 15 residues. The CDR3 spells CASSPYAGVIETQYF. CDR3 nucleotide sequence: TGTGCCAGCAGCCCCTATGCAGGGGTTATAGAGACCCAGTACTTC.

The rearrangement links TRBV6-1 to TRBJ2-6; D unclear. V was clipped by 9 bases and J by 2 bases, with 8 bases between them. The CDR3 length is 13 residues. Germline V lookup: CDR1 MNHNS, CDR2 SASEGT. This CDR3 reads CASRTTGANVLTF. The CDR3 nucleotides read TGTGCCAGTCGGACCACTGGGGCCAACGTCCTGACTTTC.

This rearrangement joins TRBV11-2 to TRBJ2-7; no firm D call. V was clipped by 2 bases and J by 3 bases, with 8 bases between them. This CDR3 comprises 13 residues. The germline V gene has CDR1 SGHAT and CDR2 FQNNGV. In nucleotides, the CDR3 is TGTGCCAGCAGCTTAATTGGGCTCTACGAGCAGTACTTC. Protein sequence: CASSLIGLYEQYF.

This clonotype has a handful of counts. The chain has TRBV7-9 and TRBJ1-1; no clear D gene. V lost 1 base and J 1 base, leaving 10 bases between the germline ends. The CDR3 length is 15 residues. Germline-derived CDR1 and CDR2 are SEHNR and FQNEAQ (reference sequence). CDR3 sequence: CASSLEGSSNTEAFF. The CDR3 nucleotides are TGTGCCAGCAGCTTAGAAGGTAGTTCGAACACTGAAGCTTTCTTT. The variable domain in full, completed from reference TRBV7-9 and TRBJ1-1, reads DTGVSQNPRHKITKRGQNVTFRCDPISEHNRLYWYRQTLGQGPEFLTYFQNEAQLEKSRLLSDRFSAERPKGSFSTLEIQRTEQGDSAMYLCASSLEGSSNTEAFFGQGTRLTVV.

The V and J genes are TRBV18 and TRBJ1-1; TRBD1 matches at 8 bases. V lost 6 bases and J lost 3; bases outside the gene matches: 9. This CDR3 contains 15 residues. Germline values: CDR1 KGHSH, CDR2 LQKENI. The chain's CDR3 is CASSFGQGDYTEAFF. The CDR3 nucleotides read TGTGCCAGCTCGTTCGGACAGGGCGATTACACTGAAGCTTTCTTT.

This clonotype appeared a single time. The V gene is TRBV29-1, the J gene TRBJ2-5; D is possibly TRBD2 (6 bases). The V end was cut by 4 bases, the J end by 7 bases, with 13 bases between. This CDR3 has 12 residues. CDR1 is SQVTM and CDR2 is ANQGSEA in the germline V gene. In nucleotides, the CDR3 is TGCAGCGTTGTGGGGGTCGGGGGGACCCAGTACTTC. Translated, it gives CSVVGVGGTQYF.

This clonotype was counted between two and nine times. The rearrangement uses TRBV9 and TRBJ2-3; 7 positions match TRBD2. Germline V gives CDR1 SGDLS, CDR2 YYNGEE. The J segment lost 4 bases and the V segment lost 0 bases, leaving 5 bases of the junction unmatched. CDR3 length equals 15 residues. For the CDR3, the DNA is TGTGCCAGCAGCGTAGACCCTAGCGGAGCAGATACGCAGTATTTT. Protein: CASSVDPSGADTQYF.

The rearrangement uses TRBV27 and TRBJ1-1, with D possibly being TRBD1 (5 bases). The CDR3 has 15 amino acids. Germline-derived CDR1 and CDR2 are MNHEY and SMNVEV (reference sequence). The V end lost 5 bases, the J end lost 1 base, and 14 bases lay between the germline ends. CDR3 nucleotide sequence: TGTGCCAGCAGTCCTTGGGGCATAAAGAACACTGAAGCTTTCTTT. This encodes CASSPWGIKNTEAFF.

This clonotype was observed a few times. The V call is TRBV12-3 or TRBV12-4, the J call TRBJ1-1, with D uncertain. The CDR3 consists of 11 residues. Trimming stripped 2 bases from V and 11 bases from J, with 9 bases between. CDR3 residues: CASSLLGRAFF. CDR3 DNA: TGTGCCAGCAGTTTACTCGGGCGGGCTTTCTTT.

In its sample, this clonotype was seen a few times. The genes are TRBV9 and TRBJ2-1; D remains unclear. Germline lookup yields CDR1 SGDLS and CDR2 YYNGEE. CDR3 length: 15 amino acids. V lost 0 bases, J lost 3 bases, and 10 bases lay in between. DNA for the CDR3: TGTGCCAGCAGCGTAGGATCCGGTAACTACAATGAGCAGTTCTTC. It translates to CASSVGSGNYNEQFF.

The chain uses TRBV3-1 and TRBJ2-7; D perhaps matches TRBD2 (6 bases). Trimming took off 1 base at V and 2 bases at J, with 15 bases between the two ends. Germline V CDR1 and CDR2: LGHDT, YNNKEL (reference sequence). The CDR3 has 16 amino acids. CDR3 sequence reads: CASSQGGVAVPYEQYF. The CDR3 DNA reads TGTGCCAGCAGCCAAGGAGGTGTAGCGGTCCCCTACGAGCAGTACTTC.

There are a few counts of this clonotype. V and J are TRBV6-5 and TRBJ1-4; D remains ambiguous. The CDR3 length is 15 residues. V lost 5 bases and J 0 bases, leaving 10 bases between the germline ends. Per the germline V gene, CDR1 is MNHEY and CDR2 is SVGAGI. The CDR3 sequence: CASSIDISTNEKLFF. CDR3 DNA: TGTGCCAGCAGTATAGACATCTCAACTAATGAAAAACTGTTTTTT.

The chain employs TRBV11-2 and TRBJ2-3; TRBD2 agrees at 14 bases. Per germline, CDR1 SGHAT and CDR2 FQNNGV. The CDR3 totals 18 residues. The V gene end was trimmed by 5 bases and the J gene end by 5 bases; junction bases not matched to a gene: 12. CDR3 loop: CASSRLTSGRAFKDTQYF. CDR3 DNA sequence: TGTGCCAGCAGCCGCCTGACTAGCGGGAGGGCCTTTAAAGATACGCAGTATTTT.

This sequence joins TRBV28 and TRBJ2-5; 8 bases map to TRBD1. Germline-derived CDR1 and CDR2 are MDHEN and SYDVKM. With V trimmed by 5 bases and J by 4 bases, 9 bases remained unmatched. CDR3 length: 15 amino acids. This CDR3 reads CASSPAQGAGETQYF. The CDR3 nucleotides are TGTGCCAGCAGTCCCGCCCAGGGGGCAGGAGAGACCCAGTACTTC. Full variable domain (outside the CDR3, taken from reference TRBV28 and TRBJ2-5): DVKVTQSSRYLVKRTGEKVFLECVQDMDHENMFWYRQDPGLGLRLIYFSYDVKMKEKGDIPEGYSVSREKKERFSLILESASTNQTSMYLCASSPAQGAGETQYFGPGTRLLVL.

The V gene is TRBV29-1, the J gene TRBJ2-5; D remains unclear. Trimming took off 7 bases at V and 5 bases at J, with 14 bases between the two ends. The CDR3 runs 12 residues. CDR1 and CDR2 from the germline V gene are SQVTM and ANQGSEA. The CDR3 DNA reads TGCAGCGCTATGACTCTAGTCGAGACCCAGTACTTC. Amino acid sequence: CSAMTLVETQYF.

The chain uses TRBV6-1 and TRBJ2-5; possibly TRBD2 for D (7 bases). The CDR3 runs 18 residues. V was shortened by 6 bases and J by 7 bases, with 30 bases between the two germline ends. The germline V gene has CDR1 MNHNS and CDR2 SASEGT. The CDR3 region has the DNA TGTGCCAGCAGCCTCGGAACCGGTGGGGGGGGGGACACGGGGACCCAGTACTTC. Residues: CASSLGTGGGGDTGTQYF.